A single sample gave rise to the 23 T cell receptor beta chains below, sequenced in a study of blood T cell repertoires in COVID-19. Sequencing used immunoSEQ multiplex PCR; TCRdb keeps in-frame clones, though not all of them. The profile shows a few hundred thousand clones, roughly 90% of them singletons. Sequences were obtained from peripheral blood. Every receptor here comes from a man in his forties with acute or convalescent COVID-19.

This rearrangement joins TRBV30 to TRBJ1-6, with D maybe TRBD1 (6 bases). The CDR3 sequence is 14 residues long. V lost 1 base and J lost 5, with 9 bases in between. Germline CDR1 reads GTSNPN; CDR2 reads SVGIG (reference sequence). This CDR3 reads CAWSGGQNNSPLHF. CDR3 DNA: TGTGCCTGGAGTGGGGGGCAGAATAATTCACCCCTCCACTTT.

The chain uses TRBV7-2 and TRBJ2-7, with 8 bases fitting TRBD2. Germline V gene sequence: CDR1 SGHTA, CDR2 FQGNSA. With 3 bases clipped from V and 0 bases from J, the junction kept 4 bases outside the gene matches. The CDR3 covers 15 residues. CDR3 nucleotides: TGTGCCAGCAGCTTCGGACTAGCAGGCTCCTACGAGCAGTACTTC. The encoded protein is CASSFGLAGSYEQYF.

The chain joins TRBV5-3 to TRBJ1-2, with TRBD1 matching over 9 bases. TRBV5-3 is recorded as an ORF, its role being uncertain. The CDR3 runs to 14 residues. V dropped 3 bases and J dropped 0; count of bases not matched to a gene: 0. The CDR3 DNA is TGTGCCAGAAGCTGGGACAGGGCTAACTATGGCTACACCTTC. It translates to CARSWDRANYGYTF.

This clone turned up a few times. V and J are TRBV19 and TRBJ2-7; 7 bases agree with TRBD2. V dropped 5 bases and J dropped 2; count of bases not matched to a gene: 9. The CDR3 runs to 15 residues. Germline CDR1 reads LNHDA; CDR2 reads SQIVND (reference sequence). The CDR3 sequence: CASSALRGRAYEQYF. As DNA, the CDR3 is TGTGCCAGTAGTGCCCTCCGGGGGAGGGCCTACGAGCAGTACTTC. Complete variable domain (other parts from reference TRBV19 and TRBJ2-7): DGGITQSPKYLFRKEGQNVTLSCEQNLNHDAMYWYRQDPGQGLRLIYYSQIVNDFQKGDIAEGYSVSREKKESFPLTVTSAQKNPTAFYLCASSALRGRAYEQYFGPGTRLTVT.

This clone came up once. The V and J genes are TRBV30 and TRBJ1-5; D is perhaps TRBD1 (6 bases). CDR3 size: 14 residues. V was clipped by 0 bases and J by 6 bases, with 12 bases between them. Germline lookup yields CDR1 GTSNPN and CDR2 SVGIG (reference sequence). DNA of the CDR3: TGTGCCTGGAGTGTAGGGGGGGCTGGTCAGCCCCAGCATTTT. Translation: CAWSVGGAGQPQHF.

The chain is built from TRBV5-6 and TRBJ2-1; TRBD2 aligns across 7 bases. Germline V CDR1 and CDR2: SGHDT, YYEEEE. After removal of 1 base from V and 4 bases from J, the junction contained 5 bases not matched to a gene. The CDR3 length is 15 residues. The CDR3 loop reads CASSLSGLGYNEQFF. The CDR3, as DNA: TGTGCCAGCAGCTTGAGTGGACTAGGGTACAATGAGCAGTTCTTC.

The chain is built from TRBV7-3 and TRBJ2-1; 8 positions match TRBD2. Looked up from germline, CDR1 is SGHTA and CDR2 is FQGTGA. Trimming took 5 bases from V and 0 from J; bases not matched to a gene: 9. This CDR3 contains 17 residues. This CDR3 is CASSPSLAGRSYNEQFF. Written as DNA, the CDR3 is TGTGCCAGCAGCCCTTCCCTAGCGGGCCGCTCCTACAATGAGCAGTTCTTC.

The CDR3 DNA follows: TGTGCCAGCTGGACTAGCGGGAGAGCAGATACGCAGTATTTT. It specifies CASWTSGRADTQYF. This rearrangement joins TRBV6-6 to TRBJ2-3; 13 bases are shared with TRBD2. V gave up 8 bases and J gave up 4 bases; unmatched junction bases: 3. The CDR3 is 14 residues long. Looked up from germline, CDR1 is MNHNY and CDR2 is SVGAGI (reference sequence).

V is TRBV28 and J is TRBJ1-1; D is perhaps TRBD1 (6 bases). V lost 6 bases to trimming and J lost 3 bases, with 17 bases between them. The CDR3 has 15 amino acids. CDR1 is MDHEN and CDR2 is SYDVKM in the germline V gene. The CDR3 here is CASSITGREDTEAFF. As DNA, the CDR3 is TGTGCCAGCAGCATAACAGGGAGGGAAGACACTGAAGCTTTCTTT.

The chain joins TRBV15 to TRBJ2-2; possible D gene TRBD2, 5 bases. This CDR3 contains 15 residues. CDR1 LNHNV and CDR2 YYDKDF come from the germline V gene (reference sequence). Trimming stripped 8 bases from V and 1 base from J, with 14 bases between. The CDR3 sequence: CATRPRDLNTGELFF. CDR3 bases: TGTGCCACCCGGCCCCGGGATCTGAACACCGGGGAGCTGTTTTTT.

The rearrangement joins TRBV6-2 or TRBV6-3 to TRBJ2-1; 10 bases fit TRBD2. V was clipped by 3 bases and J by 15 bases; unmatched bases: 8. Germline values: CDR1 MNHEY, CDR2 SVGEGT. The CDR3 contains 13 residues. CDR3 residues: CASSYNSGGIPFF. CDR3 nucleotides: TGTGCCAGCAGTTATAATAGCGGGGGGATTCCGTTCTTC.

J is TRBJ2-3 and V is TRBV6-1; D is ambiguous. Trimming removed 3 bases at V and 2 bases at J, with 15 bases between. The CDR3 runs 16 residues. The germline gives CDR1 MNHNS, CDR2 SASEGT. The CDR3 sequence is CASSEPFLRSTDTQYF. The CDR3 DNA follows: TGTGCCAGCAGTGAGCCCTTTTTGAGGTCCACAGATACGCAGTATTTT.

The chain joins TRBV14 to TRBJ1-2, with D unclear. V lost 1 base to trimming and J lost 6 bases, with 18 bases between them. CDR1 and CDR2 (germline): SGHDN, FVKESK. There are 16 residues in the CDR3. CDR3 amino acids: CASSQGPRRRGDGYTF. The CDR3 DNA reads TGTGCCAGCAGCCAAGGACCCCGCCGGCGGGGTGATGGCTACACCTTC.

For the CDR3, the DNA is TGCGCCAGCAGCCAAGTTCTATCGACAGGTTTAAAACATTTT. This gives the protein CASSQVLSTGLKHF. The V and J genes are TRBV4-1 and TRBJ1-5; D perhaps matches TRBD1 (6 bases). V lost 1 base, J lost 16 bases, and 20 bases lay in between. The germline V gene has CDR1 MGHRA and CDR2 YSYEKL. The CDR3 is 14 residues long.

This chain uses TRBV28 with TRBJ1-1, with TRBD1 identical over 9 bases. The ends lost 2 bases at V and 12 bases at J; junction bases unmatched: 7. The CDR3 has 13 residues. Germline CDR1 reads MDHEN; CDR2 reads SYDVKM. Here the CDR3 reads CASSLGGTGRTFF. For the CDR3, the DNA is TGTGCCAGCAGTTTAGGGGGGACAGGGCGCACTTTCTTT.

The rearrangement joins TRBV7-9 to TRBJ1-2; D is uncertain. Trimming shortened V by 7 bases and J by 1 base, and 10 bases separated the two germline ends. The germline V gene has CDR1 SEHNR and CDR2 FQNEAQ (reference sequence). This CDR3 region has 13 residues. The CDR3 loop reads CASNDGDNYGYTF. DNA of the CDR3: TGTGCCAGCAACGACGGGGATAACTATGGCTACACCTTC.

The chain uses TRBV27 and TRBJ1-1; 8 bases are shared with TRBD1. Germline V lookup: CDR1 MNHEY, CDR2 SMNVEV (reference sequence). The CDR3 consists of 19 residues. After removal of 5 bases from V and 4 bases from J, the junction contained 21 bases not matched to a gene. The chain's CDR3 is CASSHLGLRQGALGTEAFF. DNA for the CDR3: TGTGCCAGCAGTCATCTGGGGTTGAGGCAGGGGGCTTTGGGCACTGAAGCTTTCTTT.

The rearrangement joins TRBV18 to TRBJ2-7; 10 bases map to TRBD2. CDR3 length: 16 residues. CDR1 KGHSH and CDR2 LQKENI come from the germline V gene. The V gene end was trimmed by 2 bases and the J gene end by 0 bases; junction bases not matched to a gene: 4. The CDR3 reads CASSPIAGGSSYEQYF. CDR3 sequence (DNA): TGTGCCAGCTCACCAATAGCGGGGGGTAGCTCCTACGAGCAGTACTTC.

The chain couples TRBV7-6 to TRBJ1-2, with D tentatively TRBD1 (5 bases). CDR1 is SGHVS and CDR2 is FNYEAQ in the germline V gene. The CDR3 is 18 amino acids. The V end lost 5 bases, the J end lost 4 bases, and 26 bases lay between the germline ends. In DNA, the CDR3 is TGTGCCAGCAGCCCTAGAAGGACACCGGCAACTACTTCCTATGGCTACACCTTC. Translated, it gives CASSPRRTPATTSYGYTF.

The V call is TRBV27, the J call TRBJ2-1; D gene uncertain. The CDR3 totals 12 residues. Germline V gives CDR1 MNHEY, CDR2 SMNVEV (reference sequence). With 7 bases removed from V and 4 bases from J, the gap between germline ends came to 8 bases. DNA for the CDR3: TGTGCCAGCATAGACGGGTACAATGAGCAGTTCTTC. It specifies CASIDGYNEQFF.

V gene TRBV19 combines with J gene TRBJ2-1; TRBD2 agrees at 9 bases. The CDR3 sequence is 17 residues long. Germline V lookup: CDR1 LNHDA, CDR2 SQIVND (reference sequence). With V trimmed by 1 base and J by 7 bases, 11 bases remained unmatched. CDR3: CASSIVIEREVRNEQFF. The CDR3 DNA reads TGTGCCAGTAGTATAGTGATAGAGCGGGAGGTCAGGAATGAGCAGTTCTTC.

The rearrangement joins TRBV3-1 (or the pseudogene TRBV3-2) to TRBJ1-6, with a weak D call TRBD1 (5 bases). The CDR3 length is 14 residues. Germline V lookup: CDR1 LGHDT, CDR2 YNNKEL (reference sequence). Trimming took off 0 bases at V and 13 bases at J, with 13 bases between the two ends. DNA for the CDR3: TGTGCCAGCAGCCAAGATTTGGGGGGGTCTCCCCTCCACTTT. Protein product: CASSQDLGGSPLHF.

This clone was seen once. The CDR3 DNA follows: TGCGCCAGCAGCTTCGACAGGGGTGCAACTAATGAAAAACTGTTTTTT. Encoded protein: CASSFDRGATNEKLFF. This chain links TRBV5-1 with TRBJ1-4; TRBD1 agrees at 8 bases. Germline-derived CDR1 and CDR2 are SGHRS and YFSETQ. The CDR3 contains 16 residues. V lost 2 bases and J lost 0; bases outside the gene matches: 3.